This note documents a single T cell receptor beta chain sequence. This entry comes from a study of Ad26.COV2.S vaccination and SARS-CoV-2 variants. As to treatment: some 20 received Ad26.COV2.S at low or high dose, single or two shots; 5 received placebo; per-sample allocation not given. Sampling occurred on day 63 after the first vaccine or placebo injection. Boston supplied an adult donor aged 18-55 years. This CDR3 comprises 20 residues. The ends lost 7 bases at V and 0 bases at J; junction bases unmatched: 17. Germline assignment: CDR1 LNHDA and CDR2 SQIVND (reference sequence). Assay used: immunoSEQ multiplex PCR; TCRdb lists only in-frame clones, some missing. The data contain roughly 330,000 clones, 85% to 90% of them singletons.

The chain links TRBV19 to TRBJ2-2; TRBD1 matches at 10 bases. The TCR originated in a person between 18 and 60 years old who received the Ad26.COV2.S COVID-19 vaccine or a placebo. The source material was peripheral blood, sampled in a trial of Ad26.COV2.S vaccine versus placebo. This CDR3 is CASTREGTGEVSANTGELFF. The CDR3 DNA reads TGTGCCAGTACCAGGGAGGGGACAGGGGAAGTTTCCGCGAACACCGGGGAGCTGTTTTTT. Complete variable domain (other parts from reference TRBV19 and TRBJ2-2): DGGITQSPKYLFRKEGQNVTLSCEQNLNHDAMYWYRQDPGQGLRLIYYSQIVNDFQKGDIAEGYSVSREKKESFPLTVTSAQKNPTAFYLCASTREGTGEVSANTGELFFGEGSRLTVL.